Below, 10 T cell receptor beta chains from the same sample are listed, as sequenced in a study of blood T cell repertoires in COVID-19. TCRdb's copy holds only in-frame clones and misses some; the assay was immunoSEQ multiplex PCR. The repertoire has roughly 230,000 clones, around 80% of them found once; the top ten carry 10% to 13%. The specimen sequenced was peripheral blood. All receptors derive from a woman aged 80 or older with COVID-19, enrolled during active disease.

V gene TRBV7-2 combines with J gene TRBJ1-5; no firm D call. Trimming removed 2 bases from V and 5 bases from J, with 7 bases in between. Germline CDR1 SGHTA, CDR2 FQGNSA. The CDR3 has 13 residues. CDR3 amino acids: CASSLRLDQPQHF. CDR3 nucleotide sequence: TGTGCCAGCAGCTTAAGACTCGATCAGCCCCAGCATTTT.

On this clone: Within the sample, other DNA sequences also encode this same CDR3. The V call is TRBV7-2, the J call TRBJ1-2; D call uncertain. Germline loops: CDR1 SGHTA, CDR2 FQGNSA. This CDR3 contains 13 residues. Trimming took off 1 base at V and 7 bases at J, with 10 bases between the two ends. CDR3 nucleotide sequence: TGTGCCAGCAGCTTAGGAACGGGGTCTGGCTACACCTTC. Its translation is CASSLGTGSGYTF.

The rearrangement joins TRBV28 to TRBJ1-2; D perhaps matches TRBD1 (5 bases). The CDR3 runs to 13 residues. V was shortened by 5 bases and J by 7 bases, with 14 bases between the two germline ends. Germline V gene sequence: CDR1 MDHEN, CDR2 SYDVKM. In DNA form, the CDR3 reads TGTGCCAGCAGTCCACCCCGGGGGATTGGCTACACCTTC. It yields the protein CASSPPRGIGYTF.

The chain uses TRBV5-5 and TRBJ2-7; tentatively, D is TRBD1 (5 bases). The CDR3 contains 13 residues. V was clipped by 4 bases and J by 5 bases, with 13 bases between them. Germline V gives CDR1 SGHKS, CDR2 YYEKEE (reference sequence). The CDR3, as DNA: TGTGCCAGCAGCGGGGCAGGGATACACGAGCAGTACGTC. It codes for CASSGAGIHEQYV.

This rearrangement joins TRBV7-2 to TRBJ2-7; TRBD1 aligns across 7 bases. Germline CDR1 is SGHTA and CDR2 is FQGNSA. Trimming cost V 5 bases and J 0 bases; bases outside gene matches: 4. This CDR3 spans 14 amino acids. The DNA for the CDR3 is TGTGCCAGCAGCAAAGGGACAGTCTCCTACGAGCAGTACTTC. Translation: CASSKGTVSYEQYF.

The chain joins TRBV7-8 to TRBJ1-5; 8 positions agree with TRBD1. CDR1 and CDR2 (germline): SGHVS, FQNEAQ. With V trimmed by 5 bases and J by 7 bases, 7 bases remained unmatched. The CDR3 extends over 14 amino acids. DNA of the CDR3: TGTGCCAGCAGCCGAGGACAGGGACGGCAGCCCCAGCATTTT. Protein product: CASSRGQGRQPQHF.

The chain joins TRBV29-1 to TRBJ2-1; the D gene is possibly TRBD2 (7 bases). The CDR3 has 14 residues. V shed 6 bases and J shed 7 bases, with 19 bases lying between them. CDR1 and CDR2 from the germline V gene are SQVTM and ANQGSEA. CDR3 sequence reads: CSVGGPRGGNEQFF. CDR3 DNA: TGCAGCGTCGGGGGGCCAAGAGGTGGGAATGAGCAGTTCTTC.

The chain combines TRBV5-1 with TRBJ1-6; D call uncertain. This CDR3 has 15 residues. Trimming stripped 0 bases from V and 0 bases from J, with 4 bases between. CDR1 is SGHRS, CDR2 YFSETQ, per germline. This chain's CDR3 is CASSLVLSYNSPLHF. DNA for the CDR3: TGCGCCAGCAGCTTGGTACTCTCCTATAATTCACCCCTCCACTTT.

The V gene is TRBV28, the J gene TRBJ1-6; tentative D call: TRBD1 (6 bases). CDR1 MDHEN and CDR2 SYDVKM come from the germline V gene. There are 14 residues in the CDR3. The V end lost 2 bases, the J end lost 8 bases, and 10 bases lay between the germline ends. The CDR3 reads CASSLPRTDSPLHF. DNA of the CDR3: TGTGCCAGCAGTTTACCTAGGACAGATTCACCCCTCCACTTT.

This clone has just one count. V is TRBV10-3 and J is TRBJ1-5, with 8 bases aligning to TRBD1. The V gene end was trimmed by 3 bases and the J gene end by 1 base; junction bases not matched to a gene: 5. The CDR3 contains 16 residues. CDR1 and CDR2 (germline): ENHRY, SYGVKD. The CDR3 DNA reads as TGTGCCATCAGTGATTCACAGGGGGTAAGCAATCAGCCCCAGCATTTT. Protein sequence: CAISDSQGVSNQPQHF.